The 5 T cell receptor beta chains in this list originate from one sample, sequenced in a study of blood T cell repertoires in COVID-19. Sequenced by immunoSEQ multiplex PCR; TCRdb stores in-frame clones only, minus some. The sample yields about 220,000 clones, roughly 82% seen once. The specimen sequenced was peripheral blood. The receptors originated from a woman aged 70-85 years with acute or convalescent COVID-19.

For this clone: This sample also contains other DNA sequences that code for the same CDR3. V usage is TRBV28 and J usage is TRBJ1-2; no definite D call. Germline CDR1 and CDR2: MDHEN and SYDVKM. CDR3 length: 12 amino acids. V was pared by 5 bases and J by 4 bases, with 8 bases between. The CDR3 reads CASSPRSYGYTF. The CDR3 region has the DNA TGTGCCAGCAGTCCACGGAGCTATGGCTACACCTTC.

V usage is TRBV27 and J usage is TRBJ2-5, with D unresolved. V was shortened by 8 bases and J by 5 bases, with 15 bases between the two germline ends. Germline CDR1 reads MNHEY; CDR2 reads SMNVEV (reference sequence). There are 13 residues in the CDR3. CDR3 DNA sequence: TGTGCCAGCCAAGTGGCAGCCAGGGAGACCCAGTACTTC. Its protein is CASQVAARETQYF.

The chain links TRBV11-2 to TRBJ2-7, with D unresolved. Germline V CDR1 and CDR2: SGHAT, FQNNGV. This CDR3 is 12 amino acids long. The ends were cut back, 5 bases at V and 4 bases at J, with 9 bases in the middle. Here the CDR3 DNA reads TGTGCCAGCAGCGCCACCGGGTACGAGCAGTACTTC. Its translation is CASSATGYEQYF.

The V call is TRBV7-9, the J call TRBJ2-7, with TRBD1 identical over 8 bases. This CDR3 is 12 amino acids long. J gave up 7 bases and V 5 bases, and 4 bases lay outside the gene matches. The V gene's germline CDR1 is SEHNR and CDR2 FQNEAQ (reference sequence). The CDR3 nucleotides read TGTGCCAGCAGCATTACAGGGGGAGAGCAGTACTTC. Protein product: CASSITGGEQYF.

The chain is built from TRBV19 and TRBJ2-7; 9 bases map to TRBD1. The junction had 7 bases not matched to a gene; V was cut back by 3 bases and J by 7 bases. The CDR3 loop spans 14 amino acids. CDR1 and CDR2 (germline): LNHDA, SQIVND (reference sequence). The DNA of the CDR3 is TGTGCCAGTAGTATGGGGACAGGGATGCGGGAGCAGTACTTC. The encoded protein is CASSMGTGMREQYF. The variable domain in full, completed from reference TRBV19 and TRBJ2-7, reads DGGITQSPKYLFRKEGQNVTLSCEQNLNHDAMYWYRQDPGQGLRLIYYSQIVNDFQKGDIAEGYSVSREKKESFPLTVTSAQKNPTAFYLCASSMGTGMREQYFGPGTRLTVT.